The 18 T cell receptor beta chains in this list originate from one sample, sequenced in a study of blood T cells in healthy people across ages. A second PCR, run for roughly 7 to 12 cycles, used a sample-barcoded 5' primer plus a J-beta primer mix. TCRdb recomputed calls from the 5' RACE reads with MiXCR, one row per CDR3 protein. The data contain around 800,000 distinct CDR3 sequences, about 59% of them singletons. Material: blood. Receptor source: a man aged 25-45 years in good health.

The chain uses TRBV7-8 and TRBJ2-5; the match to TRBD1 covers 7 bases. CDR3 size: 17 residues. CDR1 and CDR2 from the germline V gene are SGHVS and FQNEAQ. Losses at the gene ends were 5 bases for V and 5 bases for J; bases not matched to a gene: 17. Written as DNA, the CDR3 is TGTGCCAGCAGCATAGTAGTTGGACAGGAAGGTCGCGAGACCCAGTACTTC. Translated, it gives CASSIVVGQEGRETQYF.

V gene TRBV2 combines with J gene TRBJ2-7; 13 positions match TRBD2. This CDR3 comprises 19 residues. CDR1 SNHLY and CDR2 FYNNEI come from the germline V gene. V lost 5 bases to trimming and J lost 7 bases; unmatched junction nucleotides: 20. CDR3 residues: CASSKRLAGGPGSYNEQYF. The CDR3 DNA is TGTGCCAGCAGTAAGAGACTAGCGGGGGGTCCAGGCTCCTACAATGAGCAGTACTTC.

The V gene is TRBV7-2, the J gene TRBJ2-3; no firm D call. V lost 4 bases to trimming and J lost 1 base, with 12 bases between them. CDR3 length equals 15 residues. Per germline, CDR1 SGHTA and CDR2 FQGNSA. The CDR3 nucleotides read TGTGCCAGCAGCTCGCCGTGGAGCGGCACAGATACGCAGTATTTT. Residues: CASSSPWSGTDTQYF.

The chain employs TRBV28 and TRBJ1-4; D remains unclear. The CDR3 is 16 residues long. CDR1 and CDR2 (germline): MDHEN, SYDVKM. Trimming shortened V by 6 bases and J by 8 bases, and 22 bases separated the two germline ends. CDR3 sequence reads: CASSLIGEVLKEKLFF. The CDR3 DNA is TGTGCCAGCAGCTTAATTGGGGAGGTATTAAAAGAAAAACTGTTTTTT.

This rearrangement joins TRBV25-1 to TRBJ1-1; weak D call: TRBD1 (6 bases). V dropped 3 bases and J dropped 7 bases, with 21 bases sitting between them. CDR3 length equals 16 residues. Germline V lookup: CDR1 MGHDK, CDR2 SYGVNS. The CDR3 spells CASSEGRGLLGGEAFF. For the CDR3, the DNA is TGTGCCAGCAGTGAGGGAAGGGGGTTGTTGGGGGGTGAAGCTTTCTTT.

The rearrangement joins TRBV5-1 to TRBJ2-1; weak D call: TRBD2 (7 bases). Germline V gives CDR1 SGHRS, CDR2 YFSETQ. This CDR3 is built from 15 residues. The ends were cut back, 4 bases at V and 5 bases at J, with 16 bases in the middle. The CDR3: CASSRGGGDDNEQFF. CDR3 nucleotides: TGCGCCAGCAGCCGTGGAGGGGGGGACGACAATGAGCAGTTCTTC.

This chain uses TRBV4-3 with TRBJ1-2, with D tentatively TRBD1 (6 bases). V shed 0 bases and J shed 4 bases, with 12 bases lying between them. The CDR3 loop spans 15 amino acids. CDR1 and CDR2 from the germline V gene are LGHNA and YSLEER. CDR3 sequence: CASSQDHGRGYGYTF. The CDR3 nucleotides are TGCGCCAGCAGCCAAGATCATGGCAGGGGCTATGGCTACACCTTC.

The CDR3 nucleotides read TGTGCCAGCAGTTTATCTGTGCGGACTGAAGCTTTCTTT. Its translation: CASSLSVRTEAFF. The V gene is TRBV27, the J gene TRBJ1-1; D not certain. The germline gives CDR1 MNHEY, CDR2 SMNVEV (reference sequence). This CDR3 is built from 13 residues. The V end lost 0 bases, the J end lost 5 bases, and 7 bases lay between the germline ends.

This clonotype appeared a few times. The chain combines TRBV5-1 with TRBJ2-5; no firm D call. Germline V gene lookup returns CDR1 SGHRS and CDR2 YFSETQ. Trimming cost V 1 base and J 3 bases, with 10 bases left between them. This CDR3 has 14 residues. The chain's CDR3 is CASSLFSSEETQYF. The CDR3 nucleotides are TGCGCCAGCAGCTTGTTTAGCAGTGAAGAGACCCAGTACTTC.

This clonotype has more than one count but fewer than ten. The gene calls are TRBV20-1 and TRBJ2-3; D not certain. The CDR3 has 13 amino acids. Germline V lookup: CDR1 DFQATT, CDR2 SNEGSKA (reference sequence). Trimming pared 1 base from V and 4 bases from J, leaving 9 bases between. The CDR3 loop reads CSARGTGSDTQYF. The CDR3 coding sequence is TGCAGTGCTAGAGGGACGGGTTCAGATACGCAGTATTTT.

The chain has TRBV20-1 and TRBJ2-1; no reliable D call. The CDR3 has 15 residues. V gave up 6 bases and J gave up 7 bases, with 22 bases separating them. The V gene's germline CDR1 is DFQATT and CDR2 SNEGSKA (reference sequence). CDR3 sequence reads: CSAPTFGPHQNEQFF. The CDR3 DNA follows: TGCAGTGCCCCGACTTTCGGACCCCATCAGAATGAGCAGTTCTTC.

This clonotype was recorded only once. V gene TRBV7-2 combines with J gene TRBJ1-1; the D is unclear. This CDR3 is built from 14 residues. Trimming pared 5 bases from V and 4 bases from J, leaving 14 bases between. In germline, CDR1 is SGHTA, CDR2 FQGNSA. CDR3 coding DNA: TGTGCCAGCAGCCCCCACAGACGGACCACTGAAGCTTTCTTT. Protein product: CASSPHRRTTEAFF. The full variable domain, its missing parts supplied by reference TRBV7-2 and TRBJ1-1, is GAGVSQSPSNKVTEKGKDVELRCDPISGHTALYWYRQSLGQGLEFLIYFQGNSAPDKSGLPSDRFSAERTGGSVSTLTIQRTQQEDSAVYLCASSPHRRTTEAFFGQGTRLTVV.

V is TRBV20-1 and J is TRBJ2-4; possible D gene TRBD2, 7 bases. Trimming took 6 bases from V and 13 from J, leaving 19 bases between them. Germline CDR1 and CDR2: DFQATT and SNEGSKA (reference sequence). The CDR3 covers 12 residues. CDR3 sequence: CSAGGPFREQYF. CDR3 sequence (DNA): TGCAGTGCCGGGGGGCCGTTTAGGGAGCAGTACTTC.

This clonotype was observed a handful of times. The V and J genes are TRBV15 and TRBJ2-1, with D hard to call. Deletions cut 6 bases from V and 7 bases from J, with 10 bases between. Germline V lookup: CDR1 LNHNV, CDR2 YYDKDF (reference sequence). The CDR3 contains 12 residues. In DNA form, the CDR3 reads TGTGCCACCAGGACCCCAGGTAATGAGCAGTTCTTC. It is translated as CATRTPGNEQFF.

V is TRBV4-1 and J is TRBJ2-1, with D perhaps TRBD2 (5 bases). The ends were cut back, 1 base at V and 2 bases at J, with 9 bases in the middle. The CDR3 spans 15 residues. Germline lookup yields CDR1 MGHRA and CDR2 YSYEKL. The CDR3 loop reads CASSQVGVPYNEQFF. The CDR3 DNA reads as TGCGCCAGCAGCCAAGTCGGGGTACCCTACAATGAGCAGTTCTTC.

This clonotype was seen only once. CDR3 sequence reads: CASSPDRSGYTF. The CDR3 DNA is TGTGCCAGCAGCCCCGACAGGTCTGGCTACACCTTC. V is TRBV7-9 and J is TRBJ1-2, with TRBD1 as a possible D gene (6 bases). Looked up from germline, CDR1 is SEHNR and CDR2 is FQNEAQ (reference sequence). The CDR3 loop spans 12 amino acids. V lost 5 bases and J 7 bases, leaving 11 bases between the germline ends.

The rearrangement uses TRBV6-2 or TRBV6-3 and TRBJ2-1, with 7 bases matching TRBD1. Germline V gene sequence: CDR1 MNHEY, CDR2 SVGEGT. Trimming at V came to 5 bases and at J to 8 bases, leaving 6 bases not matched to a gene. The CDR3 runs to 13 residues. The DNA for the CDR3 is TGTGCCAGCAGTGACAGGGTATTCGATGAGCAGTTCTTC. Its protein product is CASSDRVFDEQFF.

This clonotype turned up a few times. This rearrangement joins TRBV7-2 to TRBJ2-7; D is perhaps TRBD1 (6 bases). CDR1 SGHTA and CDR2 FQGNSA come from the germline V gene. CDR3 size: 14 residues. The germline V and J ends were trimmed by 1 base and 6 bases, with 13 bases remaining between them. CDR3 in amino acids: CASSLEGRGPEQYF. CDR3 bases: TGTGCCAGCAGCTTAGAGGGCAGGGGACCCGAGCAGTACTTC.